Following are 24 T cell receptor beta chains from one sample sequenced in a study of T cells after yellow fever vaccination. TCRdb processed the 5' RACE reads anew with MiXCR; each CDR3 protein has one entry. Of about 630,000 distinct CDR3 sequences listed, 9% to 15% are singletons. The starting material was PBMCs, obtained on the day of the yellow fever booster vaccination. These receptors originate from a young man who received the YFV17D yellow fever vaccine.

V is TRBV29-1 and J is TRBJ2-7; 14 bases line up with TRBD2. CDR1 is SQVTM and CDR2 is ANQGSEA in the germline V gene. The length of the CDR3 is 16 residues. Trimming at V came to 2 bases and at J to 5 bases, leaving 8 bases not matched to a gene. CDR3 in amino acids: CSVEQETSGREDEQYF. The CDR3 DNA reads TGCAGCGTTGAACAAGAGACTAGCGGGAGGGAAGACGAGCAGTACTTC.

This chain links TRBV6-2 or TRBV6-3 with TRBJ2-1; 7 nucleotides line up with TRBD2. The CDR3 runs to 16 residues. Trimming at V came to 4 bases and at J to 5 bases, leaving 11 bases not matched to a gene. CDR1 and CDR2 (germline): MNHEY, SVGEGT. The CDR3: CASSFLREALDNEQFF. As DNA, the CDR3 is TGTGCCAGCAGTTTTCTCCGGGAGGCATTGGACAATGAGCAGTTCTTC.

The rearrangement uses TRBV7-6 and TRBJ2-2; 11 bases agree with TRBD1. J gave up 5 bases and V 4 bases, and 6 bases lay outside the gene matches. CDR1 is SGHVS and CDR2 is FNYEAQ in the germline V gene. The CDR3 is 16 residues long. Here the CDR3 DNA reads TGTGCCAGCAGCTGGTGGGGACAGGGGGAGACCGGGGAGCTGTTTTTT. Its translation: CASSWWGQGETGELFF.

A few counts support this clonotype. V is TRBV5-5 and J is TRBJ1-1; D unresolved. CDR3 length: 14 residues. The V gene lost 2 bases and the J gene lost 8 bases, with 16 bases spanning the gap. CDR1 and CDR2 (germline): SGHKS, YYEKEE (reference sequence). The DNA for the CDR3 is TGTGCCAGCAGCTTCGGAAGGGTCGAGCGAGAAGCTTTCTTT. Its translation: CASSFGRVEREAFF.

This clonotype was counted only a few times. The rearrangement uses TRBV23-1 and TRBJ2-1; perhaps TRBD2 as D (6 bases). TRBV23-1 is an ORF, and what it does is uncertain. Trimming removed 4 bases at V and 5 bases at J, with 18 bases between. The CDR3 runs 16 residues. The CDR3 DNA reads TGCGCCAGCAGTCGTGGGCCTGAGGACTATAACAATGAGCAGTTCTTC. Protein: CASSRGPEDYNNEQFF.

The J gene is TRBJ2-2, the V gene TRBV5-1; D unclear. The CDR3 spans 13 residues. Germline V gives CDR1 SGHRS, CDR2 YFSETQ. The V end lost 4 bases, the J end lost 5 bases, and 9 bases lay between the germline ends. The CDR3 nucleotides read TGCGCCAGCAGCACCCGGGTAACCGGGGAGCTGTTTTTT. This codes for CASSTRVTGELFF.

The V gene is TRBV5-1, the J gene TRBJ2-5; TRBD2 might be the D (5 bases). This CDR3 is 16 amino acids long. Trimming removed 1 base at V and 0 bases at J, with 13 bases between. CDR1 and CDR2 from the germline V gene are SGHRS and YFSETQ. The CDR3 region is CASSLRVVGDQETQYF. CDR3 coding DNA: TGCGCCAGCAGCTTGAGAGTCGTGGGAGACCAAGAGACCCAGTACTTC.

This rearrangement joins TRBV7-8 to TRBJ2-1, with D possibly being TRBD2 (6 bases). The CDR3 is 14 amino acids. V shed 5 bases and J shed 8 bases, with 16 bases lying between them. CDR1 SGHVS and CDR2 FQNEAQ come from the germline V gene. The DNA of the CDR3 is TGTGCCAGCAGCCCCAGACCAGCGGGCGATGAGCAGTTCTTC. This sequence encodes CASSPRPAGDEQFF.

This clonotype was seen a handful of times. J is TRBJ1-4 and V is TRBV6-5, with TRBD1 identical over 8 bases. Germline assignment: CDR1 MNHEY and CDR2 SVGAGI. The CDR3 consists of 14 residues. Unmatched junction bases numbered 11, after V lost 2 bases and J lost 15 bases. CDR3 protein: CASSYRQGAPLVFF. CDR3 nucleotide sequence: TGTGCCAGCAGTTACCGCCAGGGGGCGCCCCTGGTGTTTTTT.

This clonotype was seen only a few times. The chain couples TRBV20-1 to TRBJ2-1; D is perhaps TRBD2 (6 bases). Deletions cut 5 bases from V and 5 bases from J, with 13 bases between. CDR3 length: 13 amino acids. Germline V lookup: CDR1 DFQATT, CDR2 SNEGSKA (reference sequence). Here the CDR3 reads CSAEGRTHNEQFF. As DNA, the CDR3 is TGCAGTGCTGAGGGGAGGACTCACAATGAGCAGTTCTTC.

This clonotype has a count of ten or more. The chain couples TRBV27 to TRBJ1-1, with 11 bases lining up with TRBD1. Germline V gene sequence: CDR1 MNHEY, CDR2 SMNVEV (reference sequence). The length of the CDR3 is 15 residues. V gave up 5 bases and J gave up 5 bases; unmatched junction bases: 7. Here the CDR3 reads CASSTGQGARTEAFF. The DNA for the CDR3 is TGTGCCAGCAGTACCGGACAGGGGGCGCGTACTGAAGCTTTCTTT.

This clonotype has only a few counts. The chain links TRBV5-1 to TRBJ2-5; TRBD2 agrees at 7 bases. Unmatched junction bases numbered 3, after V lost 5 bases and J lost 5 bases. The CDR3 extends over 12 amino acids. Germline loops: CDR1 SGHRS, CDR2 YFSETQ. The CDR3 bases are TGCGCCAGCAGGTTTAGCGGGGAGACCCAGTACTTC. Translation gives CASRFSGETQYF.

This clonotype showed up just a few times. The rearrangement uses TRBV6-7 and TRBJ2-7; 9 bases map to TRBD1. TRBV6-7 is an ORF, with its function uncertain. This CDR3 is 14 amino acids long. With V trimmed by 5 bases and J by 2 bases, 4 bases remained unmatched. As DNA, the CDR3 is TGTGCCAGCAGTGGGGACAGGGAAACCTACGAGCAGTACTTC. The encoded protein is CASSGDRETYEQYF.

The chain carries TRBV20-1 and TRBJ2-3; the match to TRBD2 covers 9 bases. The CDR3 totals 14 residues. The trim removed 5 bases at V and 4 bases at J, leaving 7 bases unmatched. Germline lookup yields CDR1 DFQATT and CDR2 SNEGSKA (reference sequence). This chain's CDR3 is CSALIGGRADTQYF. CDR3 in DNA: TGCAGTGCTTTGATCGGCGGGAGGGCAGATACGCAGTATTTT.

The chain links TRBV20-1 to TRBJ2-3; 11 nucleotides line up with TRBD2. V lost 5 bases to trimming and J lost 3 bases; unmatched junction nucleotides: 7. Germline values: CDR1 DFQATT, CDR2 SNEGSKA (reference sequence). The CDR3 is 15 amino acids. The CDR3 DNA reads as TGCAGTGCTCCCCGACTAGCGGGAAGGACAGATACGCAGTATTTT. Translated: CSAPRLAGRTDTQYF.

This clonotype came up a few times. The chain joins TRBV15 to TRBJ2-3, with 8 bases identical to TRBD2. Per the germline V gene, CDR1 is LNHNV and CDR2 is YYDKDF (reference sequence). Unmatched junction bases numbered 10, after V lost 4 bases and J lost 4 bases. The CDR3 length is 16 residues. The DNA of the CDR3 is TGTGCCACCAGCAAAAGGTTTAGCGGGGCCTCAGATACGCAGTATTTT. Its translation: CATSKRFSGASDTQYF.

The gene calls are TRBV7-9 and TRBJ2-1; possible D gene TRBD2, 7 bases. The V end was cut by 11 bases, the J end by 7 bases, with 21 bases between. This CDR3 contains 14 residues. Germline loops: CDR1 SEHNR, CDR2 FQNEAQ (reference sequence). This chain's CDR3 is CASWGAGAGNEQFF. The CDR3 coding sequence is TGTGCCTCCTGGGGGGCGGGAGCAGGGAATGAGCAGTTCTTC.

The table lists this clonotype with a few counts. The rearrangement links TRBV7-8 to TRBJ2-7, with 13 positions matching TRBD2. Losses at the gene ends were 8 bases for V and 5 bases for J; bases not matched to a gene: 6. From germline, CDR1 is SGHVS and CDR2 FQNEAQ. The CDR3 length is 14 residues. CDR3 nucleotide sequence: TGTGCCAGCCGGACTAGCGGGAGCGTGCACGAGCAGTACTTC. Its protein product is CASRTSGSVHEQYF.

The V call is TRBV4-3, the J call TRBJ1-2; D perhaps matches TRBD1 (5 bases). CDR3 length equals 15 residues. The germline CDR1 and CDR2 sequences are LGHNA and YSLEER. Trimming pared 1 base from V and 0 bases from J, leaving 9 bases between. The CDR3 DNA follows: TGCGCCAGCAGCCAAGCAATGGACACTAACTATGGCTACACCTTC. It yields the protein CASSQAMDTNYGYTF.

The V and J genes are TRBV4-2 and TRBJ2-5; TRBD2 aligns across 10 bases. V shed 2 bases, J shed 2 bases, and the junction held 5 bases outside the gene matches. CDR3 length: 16 amino acids. CDR1 is LGHNA, CDR2 YNFKEQ, per germline. The CDR3 nucleotides read TGTGCCAGCAGCCAACCCACTAGCGGGGAACAAGAGACCCAGTACTTC. Translated: CASSQPTSGEQETQYF.

Regarding this clonotype: This may arise from a read error, as a much more abundant clone is one base away. The rearrangement links TRBV21-1 to TRBJ2-3; the table gives TRBD2 as D, unverified against the DNA. TRBV21-1 has pseudogene status. The CDR3 contains 18 residues. The CDR3 coding sequence is TGTGCCAGCAGCAAAGGAGGGCCGACTAGCGGGAGGACAGATACGCAGTATTTT. This encodes CASSKGGPTSGRTDTQYF.

This clonotype was counted a few times. DNA of the CDR3: TGTGCCAGCAGCTTCACGGCTAGCGGGAAGTACGAGCAGTACTTC. This encodes CASSFTASGKYEQYF. The V gene is TRBV7-8, the J gene TRBJ2-7; 9 positions match TRBD2. Germline V gives CDR1 SGHVS, CDR2 FQNEAQ. There are 15 residues in the CDR3. Unmatched junction bases numbered 7, after V lost 3 bases and J lost 4 bases.

V gene TRBV3-1 combines with J gene TRBJ2-7; tentatively, D is TRBD2 (6 bases). The germline gives CDR1 LGHDT, CDR2 YNNKEL (reference sequence). This CDR3 region has 16 residues. V gave up 5 bases and J gave up 0 bases, with 17 bases separating them. CDR3 coding DNA: TGTGCCAGCAGCGCTGGTTGGCTAGCGAGCTCCTACGAGCAGTACTTC. Protein product: CASSAGWLASSYEQYF.

The sample holds many counts of this clonotype. The chain has TRBV5-1 and TRBJ1-1, with 8 nucleotides matching TRBD1. This CDR3 is built from 15 residues. CDR1 and CDR2 from the germline V gene are SGHRS and YFSETQ. Germline trimming cut 4 bases from V and 5 bases from J; bases unmatched to any gene: 10. The CDR3 region has the DNA TGCGCCAGCAGCGTTACCCAGGGGGCGTCGACTGAAGCTTTCTTT. Its translation: CASSVTQGASTEAFF.